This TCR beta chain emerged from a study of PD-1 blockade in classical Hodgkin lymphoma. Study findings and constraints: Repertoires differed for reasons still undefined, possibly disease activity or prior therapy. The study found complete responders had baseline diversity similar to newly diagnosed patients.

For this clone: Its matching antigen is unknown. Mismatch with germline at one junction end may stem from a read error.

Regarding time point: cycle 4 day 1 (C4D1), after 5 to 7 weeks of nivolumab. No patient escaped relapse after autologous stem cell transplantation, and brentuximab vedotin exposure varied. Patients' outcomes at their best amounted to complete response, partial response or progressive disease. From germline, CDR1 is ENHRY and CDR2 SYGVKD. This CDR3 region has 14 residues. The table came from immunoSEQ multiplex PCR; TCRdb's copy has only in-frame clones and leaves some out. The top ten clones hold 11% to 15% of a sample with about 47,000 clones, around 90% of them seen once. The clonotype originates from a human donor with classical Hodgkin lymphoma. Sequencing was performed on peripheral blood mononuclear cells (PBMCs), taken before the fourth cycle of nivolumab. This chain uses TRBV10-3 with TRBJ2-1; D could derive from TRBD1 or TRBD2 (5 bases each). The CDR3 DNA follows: TGTGCCAGCAGTGAAGTGGGGGTTCAGGATGAGCAGTTCTTC. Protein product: CASSEVGVQDEQFF.